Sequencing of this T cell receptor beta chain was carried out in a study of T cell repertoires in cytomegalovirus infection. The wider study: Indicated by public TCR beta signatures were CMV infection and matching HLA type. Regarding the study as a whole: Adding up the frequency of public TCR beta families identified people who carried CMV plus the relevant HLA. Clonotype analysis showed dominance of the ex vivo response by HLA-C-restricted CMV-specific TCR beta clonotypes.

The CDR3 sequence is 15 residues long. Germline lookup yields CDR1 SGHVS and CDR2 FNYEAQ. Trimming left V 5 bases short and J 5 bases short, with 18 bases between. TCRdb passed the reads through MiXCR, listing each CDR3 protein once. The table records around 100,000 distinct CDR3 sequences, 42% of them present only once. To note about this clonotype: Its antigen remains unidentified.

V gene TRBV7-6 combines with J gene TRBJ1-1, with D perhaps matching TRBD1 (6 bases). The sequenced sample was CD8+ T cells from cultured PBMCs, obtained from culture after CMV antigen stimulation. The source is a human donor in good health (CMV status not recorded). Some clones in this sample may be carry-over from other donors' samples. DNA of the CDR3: TGTGCCAGCAGCACCGCAGGGGTAAAGGTGACTGAAGCTTTCTTT. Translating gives CASSTAGVKVTEAFF.